These T cell receptor beta chains were read from a single sample in a study of blood T cells in healthy people across ages. TCRdb re-derived calls from the 5' RACE reads in MiXCR, one entry per CDR3 protein. The sample lists 650,000 to 700,000 distinct CDR3 sequences, 52% seen once, with approximately 12% in the top ten. Material for sequencing was blood. The source is a woman older than 75 in good health. The CDR3 runs from the conserved cysteine through the conserved F or W. A D gene is named only where the DNA matches it firmly. Clone size is stated in some rows and not others, as once, few, many or a class when expanded.

j_call v_call clone_size d_call cdr3_nt cdr3_aa
TRBJ2-3 TRBV7-2 - TRBD2 TGTGCCAGCAGCCCGATCCTAGCGGGGCGGCTAAAAGGGGATACGCAGTATTTT CASSPILAGRLKGDTQYF
TRBJ1-2 TRBV7-8 - TRBD1 TGTGCCAGCAGCTTTGTAAGGGGGCCTAACTATGGCTACACCTTC CASSFVRGPNYGYTF
TRBJ2-7 TRBV7-9 few - TGTGCCAGCAGCTTACCGGGGCCGTCCCGCGAGCAGTACTTC CASSLPGPSREQYF
TRBJ2-1 TRBV20-1 - - TGCAGTGCTCTCTCGGACAGAATCAATGAGCAGTTCTTC CSALSDRINEQFF
TRBJ2-3 TRBV7-9 many TRBD1 TGTGCCAGCAGCTTAGAGCGGACAGGGATAACAGATACGCAGTATTTT CASSLERTGITDTQYF
TRBJ2-5 TRBV7-3 once TRBD1 TGTGCCAGCAGCTGGATAGGACAGGGGCGTGAAGAGACCCAGTACTTC CASSWIGQGREETQYF
TRBJ2-3 TRBV7-3 few - TGTGCCAGCAGCGTGTCTAGCACAGATACGCAGTATTTT CASSVSSTDTQYF
TRBJ2-7 TRBV4-2 - - TGTGCCAGCAGCCAAGAGACCAGGAACTACGAGCAGTACTTC CASSQETRNYEQYF
TRBJ2-5 TRBV6-2/TRBV6-3 few TRBD1 TGTGCCAGCAGAGAACCCCGGGACAGCCAAGAGACCCAGTACTTC CASREPRDSQETQYF
TRBJ2-1 TRBV2 - - TGTGCCAGCAGTGAACTGGGGGCGCGCAATGAGCAGTTCTTC CASSELGARNEQFF